This record covers a single T cell receptor beta chain. Its specificity is unknown. The stimulus was an HIV-1 Gag 15-mer peptide pool, around 1.1 ug/peptide/mL. CD4+ T cells upregulating both CD40 ligand and CD69 were sorted as responding cells. This record comes from a study of persistence of HIV-infected CD4 T cells. The overall study: A median of 8 years of suppressive ART preceded sampling.

Sequencing used immunoSEQ version 4 in survey mode. Libraries were prepared by immunoSEQ multiplex PCR; TCRdb keeps only in-frame clonotypes and omits some of them. The table lists under 40,000 clones, 70% of them singletons. CDR1 and CDR2 from the germline V gene are SNHLY and FYNNEI. Trimming left V 2 bases short and J 1 base short, with 8 bases between. The CDR3 contains 14 residues. Overall study results and limits: Compared with CD3/CD28-stimulated cells, CMV- and Gag-responding cells showed lower TCRbeta richness. Degenerate expanded CDR3beta sequences were enriched among CMV- and Gag-responding cells.

The specimen comprised CD4+ T cells sorted from PBMCs after approximately 18-hour stimulation, sampled from a patient who received antiretroviral therapy. The chain has TRBV2 and TRBJ1-1; D not certain. The clonotype originates from an adult man with HIV who was CMV-seropositive. DNA for the CDR3: TGTGCCAGCAGTGAACGGGCAGGGAACACTGAAGCTTTCTTT. Protein product: CASSERAGNTEAFF.